The 8 T cell receptor beta chains reported below all come from one sample, sequenced in a study of T-cell reconstitution after alpha-beta-depleted transplantation in children. Preparation of the TCRbeta library was carried out with unique molecular identifiers. TCRdb ran MiXCR on the PCR reads and lists one entry per CDR3 protein. In the table there are some 120,000 distinct CDR3 sequences, around 10% of which are singletons. Specimen: PBMCs, collected before TCRalphabeta/CD19-depleted stem cell transplant. All receptors derive from a boy between 2 and 10 years old with acute lymphoblastic leukemia, due to receive a stem cell transplant.

The V and J genes are TRBV20-1 and TRBJ2-1; 9 positions agree with TRBD2. This CDR3 is 13 amino acids long. The germline V gene has CDR1 DFQATT and CDR2 SNEGSKA (reference sequence). Unmatched junction bases numbered 10, after V lost 6 bases and J lost 10 bases. The CDR3 loop is CSAVSGRSGEQFF. CDR3 nucleotide sequence: TGCAGTGCCGTGAGCGGGAGGAGTGGGGAGCAGTTCTTC.

With regard to this clonotype: A clone one base away is much larger, so this may be a read error. This chain uses TRBV12-3 or TRBV12-4 with TRBJ2-7; no definite D call. The CDR3 extends over 16 amino acids. Here the CDR3 reads CVSSSQFLSDSYEQYF. The CDR3 DNA reads as TGTGTCAGCAGTTCCCAATTTCTCTCAGACTCCTACGAGCAGTACTTC.

In this sample, this clonotype turned up a few times. The chain joins TRBV15 to TRBJ1-1, with no clear D. CDR1 is LNHNV, CDR2 YYDKDF, per germline (reference sequence). This CDR3 is 14 amino acids long. Between the trimmed V and J ends, which lost 0 bases and 5 bases, there was a span of 10 bases. The CDR3 loop reads CATSREARGTEAFF. Here the CDR3 DNA reads TGTGCCACCAGCAGAGAGGCGCGTGGAACTGAAGCTTTCTTT.

This clonotype was detected many times. The chain employs TRBV20-1 and TRBJ2-5; 16 positions match TRBD2. Trimming took 7 bases from V and 4 from J; bases not matched to a gene: 3. This CDR3 comprises 14 residues. In germline, CDR1 is DFQATT, CDR2 SNEGSKA (reference sequence). The CDR3 protein is CSGGLAGGRETQYF. DNA of the CDR3: TGCAGTGGGGGACTAGCGGGAGGGAGAGAGACCCAGTACTTC.

This clonotype has only a few counts. This rearrangement joins TRBV29-1 to TRBJ2-2; TRBD1 matches 9 bases. V lost 5 bases, J lost 0 bases, and 1 base stayed unmatched. Germline V lookup: CDR1 SQVTM, CDR2 ANQGSEA. This CDR3 has 14 amino acids. The CDR3 DNA reads as TGCAGCGTTAGACAGGGGGCGAACACCGGGGAGCTGTTTTTT. Protein product: CSVRQGANTGELFF.

This clonotype was detected only a few times. V usage is TRBV11-1 and J usage is TRBJ2-5; either TRBD1 or TRBD2 may supply D (5 bases each). There are 14 residues in the CDR3. CDR1 and CDR2 from the germline V gene are SGHAT and FQDESV (reference sequence). Between the trimmed V and J ends, which lost 1 base and 5 bases, there was a span of 11 bases. The CDR3 sequence is CASSLGTRDETQYF. CDR3 bases: TGTGCCAGCAGCTTAGGTACCAGGGACGAGACCCAGTACTTC.

This sequence joins TRBV5-6 and TRBJ2-3, with TRBD1 matching over 7 bases. This CDR3 comprises 15 residues. J gave up 1 base and V 7 bases, and 9 bases lay outside the gene matches. The germline V gene encodes CDR1 SGHDT and CDR2 YYEEEE. The CDR3 bases are TGTGCCAGCGGCCGAGGGGGCCACCGCACAGATACGCAGTATTTT. It specifies CASGRGGHRTDTQYF. Supplemented by reference TRBV5-6 and TRBJ2-3, the full variable domain reads DAGVTQSPTHLIKTRGQQVTLRCSPKSGHDTVSWYQQALGQGPQFIFQYYEEEERQRGNFPDRFSGHQFPNYSSELNVNALLLGDSALYLCASGRGGHRTDTQYFGPGTRLTVL.

This clonotype was counted ten times or more. The chain combines TRBV5-6 with TRBJ1-2; the match to TRBD1 covers 7 bases. Germline-derived CDR1 and CDR2 are SGHDT and YYEEEE. V shed 6 bases, J shed 1 base, and the junction held 6 bases outside the gene matches. CDR3 length: 14 residues. The CDR3, as DNA: TGTGCCAGCAAAGGGACAGCGTATAACTATGGCTACACCTTC. Its protein is CASKGTAYNYGYTF.